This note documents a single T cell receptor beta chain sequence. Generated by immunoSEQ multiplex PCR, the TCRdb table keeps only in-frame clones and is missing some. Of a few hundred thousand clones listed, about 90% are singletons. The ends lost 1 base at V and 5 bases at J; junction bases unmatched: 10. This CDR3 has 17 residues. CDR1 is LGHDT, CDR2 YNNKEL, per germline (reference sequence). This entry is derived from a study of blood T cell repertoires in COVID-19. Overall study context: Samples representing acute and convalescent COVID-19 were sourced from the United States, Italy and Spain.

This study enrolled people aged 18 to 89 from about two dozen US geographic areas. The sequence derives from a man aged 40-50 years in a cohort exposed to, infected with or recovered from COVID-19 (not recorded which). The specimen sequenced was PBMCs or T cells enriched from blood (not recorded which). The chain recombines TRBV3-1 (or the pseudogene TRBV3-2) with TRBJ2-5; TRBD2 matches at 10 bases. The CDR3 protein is CASSQGWGTSGKETQYF. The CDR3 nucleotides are TGTGCCAGCAGCCAAGGGTGGGGTACTAGCGGGAAGGAGACCCAGTACTTC.